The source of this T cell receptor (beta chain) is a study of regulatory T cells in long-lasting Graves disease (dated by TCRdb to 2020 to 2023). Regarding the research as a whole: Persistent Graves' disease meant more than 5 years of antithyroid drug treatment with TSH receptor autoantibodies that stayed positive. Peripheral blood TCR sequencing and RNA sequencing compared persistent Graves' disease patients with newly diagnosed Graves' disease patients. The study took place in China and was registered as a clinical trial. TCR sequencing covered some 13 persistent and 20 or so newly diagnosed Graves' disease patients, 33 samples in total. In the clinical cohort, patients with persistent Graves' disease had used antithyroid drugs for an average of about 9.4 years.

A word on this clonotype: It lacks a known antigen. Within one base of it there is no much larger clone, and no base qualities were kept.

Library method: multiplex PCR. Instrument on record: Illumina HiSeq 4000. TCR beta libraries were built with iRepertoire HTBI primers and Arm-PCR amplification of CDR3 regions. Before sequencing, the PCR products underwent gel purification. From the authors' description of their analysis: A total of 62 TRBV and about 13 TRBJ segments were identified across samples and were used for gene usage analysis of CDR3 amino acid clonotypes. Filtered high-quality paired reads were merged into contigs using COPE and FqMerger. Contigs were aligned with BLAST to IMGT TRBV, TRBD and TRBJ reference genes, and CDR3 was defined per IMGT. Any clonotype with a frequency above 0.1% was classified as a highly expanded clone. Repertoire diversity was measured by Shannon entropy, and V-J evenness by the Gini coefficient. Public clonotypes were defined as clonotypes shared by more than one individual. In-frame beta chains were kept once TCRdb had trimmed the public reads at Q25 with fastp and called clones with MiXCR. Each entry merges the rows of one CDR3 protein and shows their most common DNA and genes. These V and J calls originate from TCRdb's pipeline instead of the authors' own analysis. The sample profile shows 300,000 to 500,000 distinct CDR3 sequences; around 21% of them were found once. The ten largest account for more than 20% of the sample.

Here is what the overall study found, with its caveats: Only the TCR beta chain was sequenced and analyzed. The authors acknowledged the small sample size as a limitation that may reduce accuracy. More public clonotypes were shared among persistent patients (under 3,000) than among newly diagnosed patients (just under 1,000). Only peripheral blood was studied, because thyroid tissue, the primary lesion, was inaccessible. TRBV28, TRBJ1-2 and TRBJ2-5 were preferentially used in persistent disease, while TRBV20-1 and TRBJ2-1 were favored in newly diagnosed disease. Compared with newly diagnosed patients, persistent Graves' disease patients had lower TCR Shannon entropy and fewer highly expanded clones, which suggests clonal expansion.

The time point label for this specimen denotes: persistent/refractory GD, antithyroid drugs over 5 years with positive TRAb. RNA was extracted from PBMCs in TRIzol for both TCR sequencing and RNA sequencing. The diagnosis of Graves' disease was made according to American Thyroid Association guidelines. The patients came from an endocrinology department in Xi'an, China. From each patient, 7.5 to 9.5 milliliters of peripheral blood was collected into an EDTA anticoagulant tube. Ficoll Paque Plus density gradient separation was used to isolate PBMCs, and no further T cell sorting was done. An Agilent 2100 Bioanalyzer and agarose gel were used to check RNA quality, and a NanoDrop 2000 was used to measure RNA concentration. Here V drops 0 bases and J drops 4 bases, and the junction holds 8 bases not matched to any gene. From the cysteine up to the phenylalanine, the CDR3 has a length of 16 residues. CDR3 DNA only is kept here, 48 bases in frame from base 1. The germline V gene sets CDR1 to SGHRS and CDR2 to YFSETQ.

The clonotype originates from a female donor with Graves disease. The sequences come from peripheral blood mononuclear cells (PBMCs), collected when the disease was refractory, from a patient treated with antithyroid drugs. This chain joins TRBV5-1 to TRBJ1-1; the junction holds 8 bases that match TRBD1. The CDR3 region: CASSLGTGCKGTEAFF. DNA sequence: TGCGCCAGCAGCTTGGGGACAGGGTGCAAGGGCACTGAAGCTTTCTTT.